Presented here are 14 T cell receptor beta chains from one specimen sequenced in a study. Treg sorting used a CD4+CD25+CD127-/low gate. TCRdb itself ran the 5' RACE reads through MiXCR, one entry per CDR3 protein. The sample has about 43,000 distinct CDR3 sequences; roughly 20% are singletons. Input material: Tregs sorted from a lymph node. These receptors all stem from a female donor with breast cancer.

This clonotype was detected ten times or more. The chain uses TRBV4-1 and TRBJ2-5, with D perhaps given as TRBD1 or TRBD2 (6 bases each). There are 14 residues in the CDR3. The germline CDR1 and CDR2 sequences are MGHRA and YSYEKL. The ends were cut back, 4 bases at V and 4 bases at J, with 13 bases in the middle. The CDR3 is CASSRTAEGETQYF. In nucleotides, the CDR3 is TGCGCCAGCAGCCGGACAGCGGAGGGAGAGACCCAGTACTTC.

This clonotype was detected many times. V usage is TRBV28 and J usage is TRBJ2-1, with 8 bases that match TRBD2. The V and J ends lost 5 bases and 0 bases, in that order; junction bases with no gene match: 6. This CDR3 has 16 residues. The germline V gene has CDR1 MDHEN and CDR2 SYDVKM. The CDR3 loop is CASSAISGNSYNEQFF. The CDR3 nucleotides read TGTGCCAGCAGTGCCATTAGCGGGAACTCCTACAATGAGCAGTTCTTC.

This clonotype was counted a few times. The V and J genes are TRBV27 and TRBJ2-3, with D possibly being TRBD1 (6 bases). Germline V gene data show CDR1 as MNHEY and CDR2 as SMNVEV (reference sequence). This CDR3 contains 16 residues. V was pared by 0 bases and J by 3 bases, with 13 bases between. CDR3: CASSLSQGHQTDTQYF. The CDR3 DNA sequence: TGTGCCAGCAGTTTATCTCAGGGGCATCAAACAGATACGCAGTATTTT.

The V call is TRBV20-1, the J call TRBJ2-1; TRBD2 matches 7 bases. V lost 0 bases to trimming and J lost 8 bases; unmatched junction nucleotides: 7. Germline CDR1 reads DFQATT; CDR2 reads SNEGSKA (reference sequence). This CDR3 contains 14 residues. This chain's CDR3 is CSARDLSGNHEQFF. DNA of the CDR3: TGCAGTGCTAGAGATCTGAGCGGGAACCATGAGCAGTTCTTC.

The table lists this clonotype with many counts. The rearrangement links TRBV7-9 to TRBJ2-1; 10 nucleotides line up with TRBD2. The CDR3 has 17 residues. Germline values: CDR1 SEHNR, CDR2 FQNEAQ (reference sequence). J gave up 8 bases and V 4 bases, and 14 bases lay outside the gene matches. In nucleotides, the CDR3 is TGTGCCAGCAGCTCCGGCCGGCTAGCGGGAGTGATCTATGAGCAGTTCTTC. It is translated as CASSSGRLAGVIYEQFF.

In this sample, this clonotype turned up a few times. This chain joins TRBV7-3 and TRBJ2-5; weak D call: TRBD2 (6 bases). This CDR3 comprises 15 residues. Trimming cost V 1 base and J 3 bases, with 12 bases left between them. The V gene's germline CDR1 is SGHTA and CDR2 FQGTGA. The CDR3 DNA sequence: TGTGCCAGCAGCTTAAAGGGAGGTAAAGAAGAGACCCAGTACTTC. The encoded protein is CASSLKGGKEETQYF.

Only a few counts were recorded for this clonotype. This sequence joins TRBV28 and TRBJ1-2, with D uncertain. This CDR3 has 15 residues. CDR1 and CDR2 from the germline V gene are MDHEN and SYDVKM. The V end lost 4 bases, the J end lost 4 bases, and 16 bases lay between the germline ends. Here the CDR3 DNA reads TGTGCCAGCAGTTCCGAGACGGCTACCCCCTATGGCTACACCTTC. Protein product: CASSSETATPYGYTF.

V is TRBV5-1 and J is TRBJ1-2; 8 bases fit TRBD1. Germline lookup yields CDR1 SGHRS and CDR2 YFSETQ. Unmatched junction bases numbered 6, after V lost 4 bases and J lost 7 bases. CDR3 length equals 13 residues. The CDR3 region is CASSATGAGGYTF. CDR3 coding DNA: TGCGCCAGCAGCGCGACAGGGGCCGGTGGCTACACCTTC.

This clonotype was recorded once. The chain has TRBV7-9 and TRBJ1-1, with D hard to call. The CDR3 runs 12 residues. Germline CDR1 reads SEHNR; CDR2 reads FQNEAQ (reference sequence). Trimming shortened V by 7 bases and J by 11 bases, and 17 bases separated the two germline ends. The CDR3: CASNSLDRRAFF. As DNA, the CDR3 is TGTGCCAGCAACTCCTTAGACCGACGGGCTTTCTTT. Together with reference TRBV7-9 and TRBJ1-1, the CDR3 gives the full variable domain: DTGVSQNPRHKITKRGQNVTFRCDPISEHNRLYWYRQTLGQGPEFLTYFQNEAQLEKSRLLSDRFSAERPKGSFSTLEIQRTEQGDSAMYLCASNSLDRRAFFGQGTRLTVV.

This clonotype was counted ten times or more. CDR3 region: CASSAPGQGIGNTIYF. DNA of the CDR3: TGTGCCAGCAGCGCCCCCGGACAGGGGATCGGAAACACCATATATTTT. V and J are TRBV9 and TRBJ1-3, with TRBD1 matching 9 bases. Trimming cost V 3 bases and J 4 bases; bases outside gene matches: 8. CDR3 length equals 16 residues. CDR1 is SGDLS and CDR2 is YYNGEE in the germline V gene.

The V gene is TRBV5-1, the J gene TRBJ2-1, with 11 bases identical to TRBD2. The CDR3 is 16 amino acids. Per germline, CDR1 SGHRS and CDR2 YFSETQ. The ends lost 0 bases at V and 6 bases at J; junction bases unmatched: 5. Written as DNA, the CDR3 is TGCGCCAGCAGCTTGGAACTAGCGGGAGTAGGCAATGAGCAGTTCTTC. Residues: CASSLELAGVGNEQFF.

This clonotype was recorded a few times. The rearrangement links TRBV27 to TRBJ2-2; D remains unclear. The germline CDR1 and CDR2 sequences are MNHEY and SMNVEV (reference sequence). Deletions cut 0 bases from V and 4 bases from J, with 9 bases between. There are 15 residues in the CDR3. The DNA of the CDR3 is TGTGCCAGCAGTTTATCTCTGGGCGGCACCGGGGAGCTGTTTTTT. It yields the protein CASSLSLGGTGELFF.

This clonotype was counted a few times. This chain joins TRBV7-8 and TRBJ2-1; 8 positions agree with TRBD2. V dropped 1 base and J dropped 2; count of bases not matched to a gene: 22. CDR1 and CDR2 from the germline V gene are SGHVS and FQNEAQ. The CDR3 is 22 residues long. CDR3 amino acids: CASSLVGYSTVPTSGPYNEQFF. DNA for the CDR3: TGTGCCAGCAGCTTAGTAGGGTACTCAACAGTCCCAACTAGCGGACCCTACAATGAGCAGTTCTTC.

This clonotype was observed many times. The J gene is TRBJ2-5, the V gene TRBV6-5; TRBD1 is a possible D gene (6 bases). The CDR3 covers 14 residues. V was pared by 7 bases and J by 7 bases, with 19 bases between. Germline assignment: CDR1 MNHEY and CDR2 SVGAGI. The CDR3 nucleotides read TGTGCCAGCATTCAGGGGACACAGCCGGGGACCCAGTACTTC. Translating gives CASIQGTQPGTQYF.